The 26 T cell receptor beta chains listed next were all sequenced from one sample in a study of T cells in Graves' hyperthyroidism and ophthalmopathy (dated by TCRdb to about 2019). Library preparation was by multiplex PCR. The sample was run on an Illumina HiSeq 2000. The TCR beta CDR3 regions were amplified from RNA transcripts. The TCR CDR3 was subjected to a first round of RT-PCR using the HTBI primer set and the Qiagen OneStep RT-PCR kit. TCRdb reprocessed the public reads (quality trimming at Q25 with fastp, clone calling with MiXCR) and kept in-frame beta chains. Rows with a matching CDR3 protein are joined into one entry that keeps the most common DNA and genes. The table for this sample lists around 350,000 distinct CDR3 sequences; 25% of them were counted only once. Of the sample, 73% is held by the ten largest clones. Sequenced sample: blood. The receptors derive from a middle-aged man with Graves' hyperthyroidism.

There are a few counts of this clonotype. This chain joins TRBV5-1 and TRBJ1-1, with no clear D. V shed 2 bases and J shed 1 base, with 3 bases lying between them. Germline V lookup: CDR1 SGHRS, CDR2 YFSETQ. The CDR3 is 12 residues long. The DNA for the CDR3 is TGCGCCAGCAGCTTTGAGAACACTGAAGCTTTCTTT. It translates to CASSFENTEAFF.

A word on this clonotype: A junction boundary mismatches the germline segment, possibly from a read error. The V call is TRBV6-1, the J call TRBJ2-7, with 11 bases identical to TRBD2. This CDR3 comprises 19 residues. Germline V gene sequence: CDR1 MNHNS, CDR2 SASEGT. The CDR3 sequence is CASSASQPLAGGFFYEQYF. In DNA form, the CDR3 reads TGCGCCAGCAGTGCAAGCCAACCTCTAGCGGGAGGCTTCTTCTACGAGCAGTACTTC.

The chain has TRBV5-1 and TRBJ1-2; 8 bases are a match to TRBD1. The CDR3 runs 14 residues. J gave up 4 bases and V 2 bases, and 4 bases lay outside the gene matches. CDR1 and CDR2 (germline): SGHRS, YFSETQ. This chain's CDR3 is CASSFDRGVYGYTF. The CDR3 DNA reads TGCGCCAGCAGCTTCGACAGGGGCGTCTATGGCTACACCTTC.

The CDR3 protein is CASSVEGLAGGSYNEQFF. For the CDR3, the DNA is TGTGCCAGCAGCGTAGAGGGGCTAGCGGGGGGCTCCTACAATGAGCAGTTCTTC. J is TRBJ2-1 and V is TRBV7-4; 11 bases are a match to TRBD2. The CDR3 has 18 amino acids. CDR1 SGHVT and CDR2 SQSDAQ come from the germline V gene. Trimming took 5 bases from V and 0 from J; bases not matched to a gene: 9.

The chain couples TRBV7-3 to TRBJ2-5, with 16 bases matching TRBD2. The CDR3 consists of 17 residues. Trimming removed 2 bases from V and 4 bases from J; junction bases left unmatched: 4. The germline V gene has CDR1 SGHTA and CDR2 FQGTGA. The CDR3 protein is CASSLGTSGRALETQYF. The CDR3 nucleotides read TGTGCCAGCAGCTTAGGGACTAGCGGGAGGGCCCTAGAGACCCAGTACTTC.

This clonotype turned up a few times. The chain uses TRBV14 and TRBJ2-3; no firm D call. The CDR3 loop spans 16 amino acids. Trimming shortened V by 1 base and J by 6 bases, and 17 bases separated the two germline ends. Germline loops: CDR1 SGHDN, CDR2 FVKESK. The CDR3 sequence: CASSQVPPWSSDTQYF. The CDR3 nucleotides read TGTGCCAGCAGCCAAGTCCCCCCCTGGAGTTCCGATACGCAGTATTTT.

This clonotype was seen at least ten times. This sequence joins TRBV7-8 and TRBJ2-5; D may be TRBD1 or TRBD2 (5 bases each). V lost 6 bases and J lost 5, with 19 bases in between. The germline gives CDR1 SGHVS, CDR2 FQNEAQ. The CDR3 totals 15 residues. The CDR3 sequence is CASSLSSAEGETQYF. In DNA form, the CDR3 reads TGTGCCAGCAGTTTGAGCTCCGCCGAGGGGGAGACCCAGTACTTC.

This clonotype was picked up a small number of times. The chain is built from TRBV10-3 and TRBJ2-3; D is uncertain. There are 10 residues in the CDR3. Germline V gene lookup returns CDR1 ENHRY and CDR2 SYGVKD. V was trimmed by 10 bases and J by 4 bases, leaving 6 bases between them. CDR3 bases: TGTGCCACCCTACCAGATACGCAGTATTTT. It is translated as CATLPDTQYF.

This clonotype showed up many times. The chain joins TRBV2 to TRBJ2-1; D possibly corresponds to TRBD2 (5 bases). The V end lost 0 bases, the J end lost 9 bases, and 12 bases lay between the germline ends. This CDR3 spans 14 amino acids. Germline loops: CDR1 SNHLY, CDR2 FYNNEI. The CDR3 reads CASSEALLGGEQFF. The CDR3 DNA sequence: TGTGCCAGCAGTGAAGCGCTACTAGGTGGTGAGCAGTTCTTC.

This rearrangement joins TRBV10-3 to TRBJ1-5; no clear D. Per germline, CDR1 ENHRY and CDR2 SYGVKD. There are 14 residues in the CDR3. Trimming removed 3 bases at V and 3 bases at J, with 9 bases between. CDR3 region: CAISDDNSNQPQHF. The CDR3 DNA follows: TGTGCCATCAGTGATGACAACTCCAATCAGCCCCAGCATTTT.

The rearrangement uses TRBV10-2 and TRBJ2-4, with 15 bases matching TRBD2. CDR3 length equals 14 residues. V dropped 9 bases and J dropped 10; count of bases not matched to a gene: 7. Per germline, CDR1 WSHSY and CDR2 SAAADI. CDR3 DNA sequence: TGCGCCAGTGGGACTAGCGGGAGGCCAGGGATTCAGTACTTC. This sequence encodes CASGTSGRPGIQYF.

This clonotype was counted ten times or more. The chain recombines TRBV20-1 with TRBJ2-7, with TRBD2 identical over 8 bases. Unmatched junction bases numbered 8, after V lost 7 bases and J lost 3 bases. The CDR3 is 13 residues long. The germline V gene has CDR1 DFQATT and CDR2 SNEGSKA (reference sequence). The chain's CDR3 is CSVPGLGGYEQYF. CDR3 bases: TGCAGTGTTCCGGGACTAGGAGGCTACGAGCAGTACTTC.

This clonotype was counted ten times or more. CDR3 in amino acids: CASSLESPLTSTDTQYF. CDR3 DNA sequence: TGTGCCAGCAGTTTAGAGTCCCCCCTGACTAGCACAGATACGCAGTATTTT. This chain uses TRBV27 with TRBJ2-3; D is uncertain. V gave up 2 bases and J gave up 0 bases, with 15 bases separating them. CDR1 is MNHEY, CDR2 SMNVEV, per germline (reference sequence). The CDR3 has 17 amino acids.

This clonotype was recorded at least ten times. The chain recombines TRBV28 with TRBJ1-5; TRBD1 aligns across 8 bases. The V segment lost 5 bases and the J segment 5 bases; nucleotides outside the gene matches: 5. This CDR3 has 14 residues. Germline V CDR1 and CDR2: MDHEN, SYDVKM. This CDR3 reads CASSLDREDQPQHF. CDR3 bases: TGTGCCAGCAGTCTGGACAGGGAGGATCAGCCCCAGCATTTT. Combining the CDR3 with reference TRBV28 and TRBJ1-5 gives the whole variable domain DVKVTQSSRYLVKRTGEKVFLECVQDMDHENMFWYRQDPGLGLRLIYFSYDVKMKEKGDIPEGYSVSREKKERFSLILESASTNQTSMYLCASSLDREDQPQHFGDGTRLSIL.

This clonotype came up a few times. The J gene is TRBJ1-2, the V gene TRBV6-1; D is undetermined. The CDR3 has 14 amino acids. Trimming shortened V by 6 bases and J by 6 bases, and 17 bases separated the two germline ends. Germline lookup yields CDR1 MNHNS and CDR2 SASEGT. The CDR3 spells CASRQGPAGNGYTF. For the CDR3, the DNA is TGTGCCAGCAGGCAAGGTCCGGCGGGGAATGGCTACACCTTC.

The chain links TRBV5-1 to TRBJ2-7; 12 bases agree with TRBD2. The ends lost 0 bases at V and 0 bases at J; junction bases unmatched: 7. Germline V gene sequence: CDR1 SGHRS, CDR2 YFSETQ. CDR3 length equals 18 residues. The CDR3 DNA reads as TGCGCCAGCAGCTTGGCGAATCTAGCGGGAGGGAGCTCCTACGAGCAGTACTTC. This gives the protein CASSLANLAGGSSYEQYF.

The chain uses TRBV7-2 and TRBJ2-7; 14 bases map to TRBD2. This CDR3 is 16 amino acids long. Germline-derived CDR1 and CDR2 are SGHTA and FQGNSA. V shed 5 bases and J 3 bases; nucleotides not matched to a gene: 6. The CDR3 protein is CASSPGTSGRGYEQYF. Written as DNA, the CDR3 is TGTGCCAGCAGCCCGGGGACTAGCGGGAGAGGCTACGAGCAGTACTTC.

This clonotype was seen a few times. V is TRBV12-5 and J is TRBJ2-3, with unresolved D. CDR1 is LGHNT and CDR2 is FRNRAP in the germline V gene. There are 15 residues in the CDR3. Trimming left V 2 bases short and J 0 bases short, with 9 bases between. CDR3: CASGLWVTSTDTQYF. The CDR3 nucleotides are TGTGCTAGTGGTTTGTGGGTTACTAGCACAGATACGCAGTATTTT.

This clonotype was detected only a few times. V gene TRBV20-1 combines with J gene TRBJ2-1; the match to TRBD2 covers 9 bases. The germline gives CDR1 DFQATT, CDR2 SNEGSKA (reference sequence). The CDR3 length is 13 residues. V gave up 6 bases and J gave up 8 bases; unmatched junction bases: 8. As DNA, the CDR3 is TGCAGTGCCCGACTACTAGCGGGCCATGAGCAGTTCTTC. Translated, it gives CSARLLAGHEQFF.

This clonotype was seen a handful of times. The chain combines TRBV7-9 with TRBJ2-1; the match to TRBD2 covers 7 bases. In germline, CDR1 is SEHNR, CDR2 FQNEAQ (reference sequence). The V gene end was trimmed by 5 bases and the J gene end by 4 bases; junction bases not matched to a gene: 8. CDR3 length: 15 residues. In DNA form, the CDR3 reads TGTGCCAGCAGCCCCGGGACTACTCTTTACAATGAGCAGTTCTTC. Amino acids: CASSPGTTLYNEQFF.

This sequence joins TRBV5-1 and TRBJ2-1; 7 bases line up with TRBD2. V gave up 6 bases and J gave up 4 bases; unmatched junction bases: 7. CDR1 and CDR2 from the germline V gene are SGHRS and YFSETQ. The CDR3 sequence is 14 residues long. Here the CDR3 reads CASTRSGGYNEQFF. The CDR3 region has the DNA TGCGCCAGCACCCGTTCGGGAGGATACAATGAGCAGTTCTTC.

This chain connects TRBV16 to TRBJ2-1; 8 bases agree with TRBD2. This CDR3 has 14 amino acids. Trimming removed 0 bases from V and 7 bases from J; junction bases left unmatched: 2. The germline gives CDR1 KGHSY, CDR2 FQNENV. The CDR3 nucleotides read TGTGCCAGCAGCCAATCCGTAGCGGGGAATGAGCAGTTCTTC. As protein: CASSQSVAGNEQFF. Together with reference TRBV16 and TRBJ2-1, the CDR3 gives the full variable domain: GEEVAQTPKHLVRGEGQKAKLYCAPIKGHSYVFWYQQVLKNEFKFLISFQNENVFDETGMPKERFSAKCLPNSPCSLEIQATKLEDSAVYFCASSQSVAGNEQFFGPGTRLTVL.

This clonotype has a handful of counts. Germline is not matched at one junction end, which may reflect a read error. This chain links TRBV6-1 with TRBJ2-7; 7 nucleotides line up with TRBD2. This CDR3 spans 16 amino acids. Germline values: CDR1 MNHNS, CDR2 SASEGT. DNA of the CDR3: TGTGCCATCAGTGAGACCAGCGGGGCGGTTTCCTACGAGCAGTACTTC. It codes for CAISETSGAVSYEQYF.

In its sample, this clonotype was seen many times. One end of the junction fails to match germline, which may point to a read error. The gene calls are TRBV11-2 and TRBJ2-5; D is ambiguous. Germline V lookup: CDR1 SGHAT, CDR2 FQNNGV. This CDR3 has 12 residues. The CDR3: CASRTAQATQYF. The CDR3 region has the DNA TGTGCCAGCAGAACGGCCCAAGCGACCCAGTACTTC.

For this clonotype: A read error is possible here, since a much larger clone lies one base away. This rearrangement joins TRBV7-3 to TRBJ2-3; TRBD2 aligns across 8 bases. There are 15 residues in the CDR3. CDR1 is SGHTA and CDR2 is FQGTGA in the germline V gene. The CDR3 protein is CASSLSRTSTDTRYF. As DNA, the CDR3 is TGTGCCAGCAGCTTATCCCGGACTAGCACAGATACGCGGTATTTT.

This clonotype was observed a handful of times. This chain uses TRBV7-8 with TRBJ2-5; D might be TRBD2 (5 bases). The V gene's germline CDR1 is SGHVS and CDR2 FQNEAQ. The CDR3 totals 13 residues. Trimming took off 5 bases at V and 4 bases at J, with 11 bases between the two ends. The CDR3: CASSPLGGETQYF. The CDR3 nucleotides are TGTGCCAGCAGCCCTCTCGGAGGAGAGACCCAGTACTTC. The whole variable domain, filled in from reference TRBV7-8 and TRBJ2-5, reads GAGVSQSPRYKVAKRGQDVALRCDPISGHVSLFWYQQALGQGPEFLTYFQNEAQLDKSGLPSDRFFAERPEGSVSTLKIQRTQQEDSAVYLCASSPLGGETQYFGPGTRLLVL.